This T cell receptor (beta chain) comes out of a study of blood T cell repertoires in COVID-19. The repertoire was sequenced with immunoSEQ multiplex PCR; TCRdb's copy has only in-frame clones and lacks some. The table records 55,000 to 85,000 clones, around 80% of them present only once. Unmatched junction bases numbered 10, after V lost 9 bases and J lost 6 bases. This CDR3 is 13 amino acids long. This clone has just a few counts. The sample was peripheral blood. The rearrangement joins TRBV23-1 to TRBJ1-2, with TRBD1 matching 7 bases. TRBV23-1 is labeled an ORF, and its function is uncertain. The sequence was obtained from a man in his sixties with active or convalescent COVID-19. CDR3 bases: TGCGCCAGACCTAGGACAGGAGGGGATGGCTACACCTTC. The encoded protein is CARPRTGGDGYTF.